This T cell receptor beta chain emerged from a study of cytomegalovirus exposure and HLA in healthy donors. In its sample, this clone was seen once. Its antigen is not identified. Germline lookup yields CDR1 PRHDT and CDR2 FYEKMQ (reference sequence). This CDR3 has 17 residues. Trimming removed 1 base from V and 0 bases from J; junction bases left unmatched: 6. Broader study findings: In a later analysis, HLA-associated beta chains showed higher expansion and lower generation probabilities than comparable chains.

PCR amplification relied on 60 Vbeta primers (plus 13 Jbeta primers). The assay was immunoSEQ multiplex PCR, and TCRdb's table has in-frame clones only and misses some. The sample contains 150,000 to 200,000 clones, about three quarters of which appear only once. The source material was PBMCs. This clonotype was sampled from a woman between 50 and 59 years old in good health and CMV-seropositive. The chain employs TRBV13 and TRBJ2-1; 7 nucleotides match TRBD2. The CDR3 DNA reads as TGTGCCAGCAGCTTAGCGGGGGGAATGAGCTCCTACAATGAGCAGTTCTTC. Amino acids: CASSLAGGMSSYNEQFF.